One and the same sample provided the 30 T cell receptor beta chains below, sequenced in a study of blood T cell repertoires in COVID-19. Libraries were prepared by immunoSEQ multiplex PCR; TCRdb keeps only in-frame clonotypes and omits some of them. Counted here are approximately 390,000 clones, 85% to 90% occurring once; the ten biggest clones make up about 7%. Material: peripheral blood. The receptor source for this set is a man between 18 and 35 years old with active or convalescent COVID-19.

The chain carries TRBV18 and TRBJ1-2, with D possibly TRBD1 on 5 matching bases. V was pared by 5 bases and J by 2 bases, with 12 bases between. The CDR3 extends over 14 amino acids. The germline V gene has CDR1 KGHSH and CDR2 LQKENI. The CDR3 protein is CASSGQGDNYGYTF. CDR3 bases: TGTGCCAGCTCAGGGCAGGGTGACAACTATGGCTACACCTTC.

V usage is TRBV4-2 and J usage is TRBJ1-2; 7 bases align to TRBD1. CDR1 LGHNA and CDR2 YNFKEQ come from the germline V gene. CDR3 size: 14 residues. With V trimmed by 1 base and J by 8 bases, 7 bases remained unmatched. The CDR3, as DNA: TGTGCCAGCAGCCAAGGGACAGGCGGCGGGGGCTACACCTTC. Translating gives CASSQGTGGGGYTF.

V usage is TRBV29-1 and J usage is TRBJ2-1, with 10 bases lining up with TRBD1. Germline assignment: CDR1 SQVTM and CDR2 ANQGSEA. CDR3 size: 13 residues. The CDR3, as DNA: TGCAACGTAGGGACAGGGGAGGGCAATGAGCAGTTCTTC. Translated: CNVGTGEGNEQFF.

The chain links TRBV24-1 to TRBJ2-1, with TRBD2 matching 7 bases. Germline V gives CDR1 KGHDR, CDR2 SFDVKD. CDR3 length: 16 residues. The J segment lost 5 bases and the V segment lost 4 bases, leaving 10 bases of the junction unmatched. DNA for the CDR3: TGTGCCACCAGTGAACGCTTCCCGGGAGGAGACAATGAGCAGTTCTTC. Residues: CATSERFPGGDNEQFF.

The V gene is TRBV3-1 (or the pseudogene TRBV3-2), the J gene TRBJ2-2, with TRBD2 matching over 11 bases. There are 19 residues in the CDR3. Trimming removed 0 bases from V and 5 bases from J; junction bases left unmatched: 11. The V gene's germline CDR1 is LGHDT and CDR2 YNNKEL (reference sequence). The CDR3: CASSQDLLAGASGTGELFF. CDR3 sequence (DNA): TGTGCCAGCAGCCAAGATCTACTAGCGGGGGCCTCGGGGACCGGGGAGCTGTTTTTT.

The chain couples TRBV5-1 to TRBJ2-5, with 8 bases lining up with TRBD2. The V segment lost 4 bases and the J segment 4 bases; nucleotides outside the gene matches: 6. CDR3 length: 14 residues. Germline V gene data show CDR1 as SGHRS and CDR2 as YFSETQ. CDR3 sequence (DNA): TGCGCCAGCAGCGAAACGGGGGGGCCAGAGACCCAGTACTTC. It codes for CASSETGGPETQYF.

The rearrangement uses TRBV7-6 and TRBJ2-7; 7 nucleotides agree with TRBD1. This CDR3 has 13 amino acids. Trimming took 4 bases from V and 7 from J; bases not matched to a gene: 7. The germline V gene has CDR1 SGHVS and CDR2 FNYEAQ. CDR3 sequence reads: CASSSGNRGEQYF. The DNA of the CDR3 is TGTGCCAGCAGCTCAGGGAACAGGGGAGAGCAGTACTTC.

The CDR3 DNA sequence: TGTGCCAGCAGCTCCATCAAGCCCAACTCTTACGAGACCCAGTACTTC. This translates into CASSSIKPNSYETQYF. The chain links TRBV7-2 to TRBJ2-5; D is ambiguous. The CDR3 length is 16 residues. CDR1 and CDR2 from the germline V gene are SGHTA and FQGNSA. The V end lost 4 bases, the J end lost 5 bases, and 20 bases lay between the germline ends.

Note on this clone: The same CDR3 arises from other DNA sequences in this sample as well. CDR3: CATSDLLAGGTDTQYF. The CDR3 DNA is TGTGCCACCAGTGATTTGTTAGCGGGAGGCACAGATACGCAGTATTTT. The chain recombines TRBV24-1 with TRBJ2-3; 9 nucleotides align to TRBD2. J lost 1 base, V lost 0 bases, and 1 base had no gene match. The germline V gene encodes CDR1 KGHDR and CDR2 SFDVKD. CDR3 length equals 16 residues.

This clone was observed a single time. J is TRBJ2-7 and V is TRBV6-5, with D tentatively TRBD2 (5 bases). Germline V gene sequence: CDR1 MNHEY, CDR2 SVGAGI. The CDR3 has 14 amino acids. V was trimmed by 8 bases and J by 0 bases, leaving 14 bases between them. The CDR3 DNA is TGTGCCAGCCATTCAACGGGAAGCTCCTACGAGCAGTACTTC. Translation gives CASHSTGSSYEQYF.

The chain employs TRBV5-1 and TRBJ2-3; 7 nucleotides match TRBD1. The junction had 15 bases not matched to a gene; V was cut back by 4 bases and J by 4 bases. The CDR3 consists of 17 residues. The germline CDR1 and CDR2 sequences are SGHRS and YFSETQ. CDR3 nucleotides: TGCGCCAGCAGCCCGAGCCCGACAGGGAGCGCGGCAGATACGCAGTATTTT. Encoded protein: CASSPSPTGSAADTQYF.

The chain carries TRBV19 and TRBJ1-5, with 10 bases that match TRBD1. The V and J ends lost 4 bases and 5 bases, in that order; junction bases with no gene match: 2. The germline V gene encodes CDR1 LNHDA and CDR2 SQIVND (reference sequence). CDR3 length: 14 residues. The CDR3 nucleotides read TGTGCCAGTAGTAGACAGGGGGCTGATCAGCCCCAGCATTTT. Translated: CASSRQGADQPQHF.

J is TRBJ2-3 and V is TRBV11-2, with 8 nucleotides matching TRBD2. Losses at the gene ends were 5 bases for V and 3 bases for J; bases not matched to a gene: 10. Per the germline V gene, CDR1 is SGHAT and CDR2 is FQNNGV. The CDR3 contains 16 residues. CDR3 sequence (DNA): TGTGCCAGCAGCCTTCGGCGGCGGGGGGAAACAGATACGCAGTATTTT. Amino acid sequence: CASSLRRRGETDTQYF.

This chain uses TRBV5-1 with TRBJ1-1, with a weak D call TRBD1 (6 bases). The CDR3 is 16 amino acids. Germline V lookup: CDR1 SGHRS, CDR2 YFSETQ. V was trimmed by 4 bases and J by 0 bases, leaving 16 bases between them. Here the CDR3 DNA reads TGCGCCAGCAGCAGTCTGGGGGCGCGGATGAACACTGAAGCTTTCTTT. This codes for CASSSLGARMNTEAFF.

V usage is TRBV5-6 and J usage is TRBJ1-5, with 7 bases identical to TRBD1. CDR3 length: 14 amino acids. The V segment lost 4 bases and the J segment 1 base; nucleotides outside the gene matches: 2. The germline V gene encodes CDR1 SGHDT and CDR2 YYEEEE. In DNA form, the CDR3 reads TGTGCCAGCAGCCGGGACAGAAGCAATCAGCCCCAGCATTTT. Its translation is CASSRDRSNQPQHF.

The CDR3 nucleotides are TGTGCCAGCAGTGTTCTAGAGGGCAGACGGCTTTCGGGAAACACCATATATTTT. Encoded protein: CASSVLEGRRLSGNTIYF. The V and J genes are TRBV2 and TRBJ1-3; D unclear. Germline CDR1 and CDR2: SNHLY and FYNNEI. V gave up 4 bases and J gave up 4 bases, with 23 bases separating them. CDR3 length: 18 amino acids. Filled out from reference TRBV2 and TRBJ1-3, the complete variable domain reads EPEVTQTPSHQVTQMGQEVILRCVPISNHLYFYWYRQILGQKVEFLVSFYNNEISEKSEIFDDQFSVERPDGSNFTLKIRSTKLEDSAMYFCASSVLEGRRLSGNTIYFGEGSWLTVV.

V gene TRBV6-5 combines with J gene TRBJ1-1; 7 positions match TRBD1. CDR1 MNHEY and CDR2 SVGAGI come from the germline V gene. The CDR3 loop spans 12 amino acids. The trim removed 6 bases at V and 5 bases at J, leaving 3 bases unmatched. The CDR3 DNA is TGTGCCAGCAGCTGGGGACAGACTGAAGCTTTCTTT. It encodes CASSWGQTEAFF.

The chain uses TRBV19 and TRBJ2-7; TRBD1 aligns across 10 bases. The CDR3 is made up of 14 amino acids. With V trimmed by 4 bases and J by 3 bases, 3 bases remained unmatched. CDR1 and CDR2 (germline): LNHDA, SQIVND (reference sequence). The CDR3 DNA reads TGTGCCAGTAGTACATGGGACAGGGGCTACGAGCAGTACTTC. This encodes CASSTWDRGYEQYF.

V usage is TRBV28 and J usage is TRBJ2-7; no reliable D call. This CDR3 is 13 amino acids long. Trimming removed 5 bases at V and 4 bases at J, with 12 bases between. Germline values: CDR1 MDHEN, CDR2 SYDVKM. This CDR3 reads CASSTQVPYEQYF. In DNA, the CDR3 is TGTGCCAGCAGTACCCAGGTTCCGTACGAGCAGTACTTC.

The chain couples TRBV5-1 to TRBJ1-1; 8 bases align to TRBD1. This CDR3 is 13 amino acids long. Germline V CDR1 and CDR2: SGHRS, YFSETQ. Trimming removed 4 bases from V and 7 bases from J; junction bases left unmatched: 6. CDR3 sequence reads: CASSPTGGGEAFF. CDR3 nucleotide sequence: TGCGCCAGCAGCCCCACAGGGGGAGGTGAAGCTTTCTTT.

CDR3 amino acids: CAWSGLMGTGGAETQYF. CDR3 sequence (DNA): TGTGCCTGGAGTGGATTAATGGGAACAGGGGGAGCGGAGACCCAGTACTTC. The chain joins TRBV30 to TRBJ2-5; TRBD1 matches 8 bases. CDR3 size: 17 residues. With 1 base clipped from V and 5 bases from J, the junction kept 15 bases outside the gene matches. Germline V CDR1 and CDR2: GTSNPN, SVGIG (reference sequence).

The rearrangement links TRBV10-3 to TRBJ1-5; D gene unclear. V lost 2 bases, J lost 4 bases, and 9 bases lay in between. Per the germline V gene, CDR1 is ENHRY and CDR2 is SYGVKD. This CDR3 comprises 14 residues. The CDR3 loop reads CAISETGKNQPQHF. The CDR3 DNA is TGTGCCATCAGTGAGACGGGGAAGAATCAGCCCCAGCATTTT.

This chain links TRBV19 with TRBJ1-2; D perhaps matches TRBD1 (5 bases). The germline gives CDR1 LNHDA, CDR2 SQIVND (reference sequence). The CDR3 consists of 16 residues. The V gene lost 3 bases and the J gene lost 2 bases, with 16 bases spanning the gap. The CDR3 region has the DNA TGTGCCAGTAGTATGATCGGGACTGGGGAGAACTATGGCTACACCTTC. Translating gives CASSMIGTGENYGYTF.

This clone was seen just once. V gene TRBV9 combines with J gene TRBJ1-4; D remains unclear. The CDR3 loop spans 14 amino acids. With 3 bases removed from V and 0 bases from J, the gap between germline ends came to 6 bases. Germline V CDR1 and CDR2: SGDLS, YYNGEE. CDR3 loop: CASSERATNEKLFF. DNA of the CDR3: TGTGCCAGCAGCGAACGGGCAACTAATGAAAAACTGTTTTTT.

The chain carries TRBV10-3 and TRBJ2-5; 9 nucleotides line up with TRBD1. The CDR3 covers 15 residues. The V gene's germline CDR1 is ENHRY and CDR2 SYGVKD. Germline trimming cut 6 bases from V and 2 bases from J; bases unmatched to any gene: 7. The CDR3 reads CAIRRQGVRQETQYF. The CDR3 DNA reads as TGTGCCATCAGAAGACAGGGGGTCAGGCAAGAGACCCAGTACTTC.

The chain combines TRBV9 with TRBJ1-1, with D possibly being TRBD1 (6 bases). Per germline, CDR1 SGDLS and CDR2 YYNGEE. V was shortened by 5 bases and J by 3 bases, with 23 bases between the two germline ends. This CDR3 is 17 amino acids long. CDR3 amino acids: CASSVRGGAFIDTEAFF. CDR3 bases: TGTGCCAGCAGTGTCCGCGGGGGGGCATTTATAGACACTGAAGCTTTCTTT.

The genes are TRBV5-1 and TRBJ1-1; 8 bases are a match to TRBD1. The germline gives CDR1 SGHRS, CDR2 YFSETQ. V shed 0 bases and J 11 bases; nucleotides not matched to a gene: 6. The CDR3 is 13 amino acids. This chain's CDR3 is CASSLGDRGWAFF. CDR3 coding DNA: TGCGCCAGCAGCTTGGGAGACAGGGGATGGGCTTTCTTT.

The V call is TRBV11-2, the J call TRBJ1-3, with D possibly TRBD1 on 6 matching bases. Trimming cost V 4 bases and J 0 bases, with 10 bases left between them. Looked up from germline, CDR1 is SGHAT and CDR2 is FQNNGV. This CDR3 region has 15 residues. The CDR3 DNA reads as TGTGCCAGCAGCTCCCAGGGGATCTCTGGAAACACCATATATTTT. It yields the protein CASSSQGISGNTIYF.

Concerning this clone itself: The junction does not match germline at one end; this may be a read error. V is TRBV11-2 and J is TRBJ2-7; tentative D call: TRBD2 (7 bases). The CDR3 sequence is 14 residues long. Per germline, CDR1 SGHAT and CDR2 FQNNGV. CDR3 DNA sequence: TGTGCCAGCAGCGGACAGACTAGCTCCCACGAGCAGTACTTC. Translated, it gives CASSGQTSSHEQYF.

The chain employs TRBV18 and TRBJ2-5, with 10 bases fitting TRBD2. The ends lost 10 bases at V and 2 bases at J; junction bases unmatched: 7. This CDR3 spans 14 amino acids. CDR1 and CDR2 (germline): KGHSH, LQKENI. CDR3 sequence: CATTLAGGQETQYF. In DNA, the CDR3 is TGTGCCACCACCTTAGCGGGAGGACAAGAGACCCAGTACTTC.